The 32 T cell receptor beta chains presented below share a single source sample, sequenced in a study of patients and donors after allogeneic stem cell transplantation. TCRdb re-called the RT-PCR reads through MiXCR, storing one row per CDR3 protein. This sample has about a million distinct CDR3 sequences, with over 15% found just once. The material sequenced was blood, either unsorted or a sorted T cell fraction (not recorded which). The receptors here all came from a human donor who was either an allogeneic HSCT recipient or a stem cell or donor lymphocyte infusion donor (not recorded which). It is not recorded whose cells these are; they may come from a transplant donor.

The chain links TRBV2 to TRBJ2-7; a weak D match, TRBD1 (6 bases). This CDR3 is 14 amino acids long. CDR1 and CDR2 (germline): SNHLY, FYNNEI. Trimming shortened V by 10 bases and J by 2 bases, and 18 bases separated the two germline ends. The CDR3 sequence is CANQDRRRTYEQYF. The CDR3 coding sequence is TGTGCCAACCAAGACAGGAGACGTACCTACGAGCAGTACTTC.

The gene calls are TRBV2 and TRBJ2-3; D perhaps matches TRBD1 (5 bases). The CDR3 spans 18 residues. The germline V gene encodes CDR1 SNHLY and CDR2 FYNNEI. V was pared by 11 bases and J by 0 bases, with 27 bases between. CDR3 amino acids: CAYSEMDKALLSTDTQYF. The CDR3 DNA sequence: TGTGCCTACAGCGAAATGGACAAGGCCCTCCTTAGCACAGATACGCAGTATTTT.

This chain links TRBV30 with TRBJ2-7; 8 bases align to TRBD1. Germline CDR1 and CDR2: GTSNPN and SVGIG (reference sequence). The trim removed 2 bases at V and 3 bases at J, leaving 12 bases unmatched. CDR3 length: 16 residues. The CDR3 loop is CAWSLPRPGQGYEQYF. In DNA form, the CDR3 reads TGTGCCTGGAGTCTCCCCCGGCCAGGACAGGGCTACGAGCAGTACTTC.

This chain links TRBV11-3 with TRBJ2-7; D might be TRBD1 or TRBD2, each matching 5 bases. The V end lost 1 base, the J end lost 5 bases, and 12 bases lay between the germline ends. Germline loops: CDR1 SGHNT, CDR2 YENEEA. CDR3 length: 14 residues. The CDR3 reads CASSLAGTKDEQYF. The CDR3, as DNA: TGTGCCAGCAGCTTAGCCGGGACCAAGGACGAGCAGTACTTC.

The V call is TRBV4-1, the J call TRBJ2-5; TRBD1 is a possible D gene (5 bases). The germline V gene has CDR1 MGHRA and CDR2 YSYEKL. V was trimmed by 0 bases and J by 0 bases, leaving 11 bases between them. The length of the CDR3 is 16 residues. In nucleotides, the CDR3 is TGCGCCAGCAGCCAAGATCTTAAGGGGTACCAAGAGACCCAGTACTTC. The encoded protein is CASSQDLKGYQETQYF.

Details on this clonotype: Compared with germline, one end of the junction differs, possibly owing to a read error. V and J are TRBV5-1 and TRBJ2-7; D is undetermined. Germline V gene lookup returns CDR1 SGHRS and CDR2 YFSETQ. The CDR3 has 14 amino acids. The CDR3 sequence: CASSLEATTYVQYF. As DNA, the CDR3 is TGCGCCAGCAGCTTGGAGGCAACTACCTACGTGCAGTACTTC.

This clonotype has a count of ten or more. The chain employs TRBV20-1 and TRBJ2-1; D is undetermined. The CDR3 spans 13 residues. CDR1 is DFQATT, CDR2 SNEGSKA, per germline (reference sequence). The ends were cut back, 3 bases at V and 3 bases at J, with 9 bases in the middle. The CDR3 nucleotides are TGCAGTGCTAGGAGACTGGACTACAATGAGCAGTTCTTC. Amino acids: CSARRLDYNEQFF.

This clonotype was detected only a few times. This chain uses TRBV15 with TRBJ1-1; D is undetermined. Germline CDR1 reads LNHNV; CDR2 reads YYDKDF (reference sequence). Trimming left V 3 bases short and J 12 bases short, with 17 bases between. The length of the CDR3 is 13 residues. The CDR3 sequence: CATSSAGPRMTFF. DNA of the CDR3: TGTGCCACCAGCAGCGCTGGTCCCCGTATGACTTTCTTT.

The genes are TRBV14 and TRBJ2-7; possibly TRBD2 for D (5 bases). Germline V gene lookup returns CDR1 SGHDN and CDR2 FVKESK. Trimming pared 2 bases from V and 7 bases from J, leaving 12 bases between. This CDR3 comprises 13 residues. CDR3 sequence: CASSQYPPGEQYF. CDR3 nucleotide sequence: TGTGCCAGCAGCCAATACCCTCCGGGAGAGCAGTACTTC. The complete variable domain, with remaining parts taken from reference TRBV14 and TRBJ2-7, reads EAGVTQFPSHSVIEKGQTVTLRCDPISGHDNLYWYRRVMGKEIKFLLHFVKESKQDESGMPNNRFLAERTGGTYSTLKVQPAELEDSGVYFCASSQYPPGEQYFGPGTRLTVT.

This sequence joins TRBV20-1 and TRBJ1-4, with 8 bases lining up with TRBD1. Germline V gene data show CDR1 as DFQATT and CDR2 as SNEGSKA (reference sequence). The CDR3 has 13 amino acids. J gave up 7 bases and V 6 bases, and 7 bases lay outside the gene matches. The CDR3 DNA reads as TGCAGTGCCATGACAGGGGTATTTGAAAAACTGTTTTTT. It yields the protein CSAMTGVFEKLFF.

The J gene is TRBJ1-2, the V gene TRBV6-5; unclear D gene. The CDR3 has 14 residues. Germline CDR1 reads MNHEY; CDR2 reads SVGAGI. The germline V and J ends were trimmed by 4 bases and 3 bases, with 12 bases remaining between them. The CDR3 here is CASSWGAQYYGYTF. In DNA form, the CDR3 reads TGTGCCAGCAGTTGGGGTGCGCAGTACTATGGCTACACCTTC.

CDR3 sequence (DNA): TGCAGTGCTACCGGCGGGAGTGTTTACGAGCAGTACTTC. As protein: CSATGGSVYEQYF. The V call is TRBV20-1, the J call TRBJ2-7; 7 bases agree with TRBD2. Germline trimming cut 4 bases from V and 4 bases from J; bases unmatched to any gene: 7. Per the germline V gene, CDR1 is DFQATT and CDR2 is SNEGSKA (reference sequence). This CDR3 has 13 amino acids.

J is TRBJ1-4 and V is TRBV5-1; 10 bases line up with TRBD1. Trimming removed 4 bases from V and 7 bases from J; junction bases left unmatched: 7. Germline V gene lookup returns CDR1 SGHRS and CDR2 YFSETQ. This CDR3 is built from 15 residues. DNA of the CDR3: TGCGCCAGCAGCGTAGACAGGGGGCGCGGTGAAAAACTGTTTTTT. Its protein product is CASSVDRGRGEKLFF.

The V and J genes are TRBV20-1 and TRBJ2-7, with D uncertain. This CDR3 spans 13 amino acids. From germline, CDR1 is DFQATT and CDR2 SNEGSKA (reference sequence). V was pared by 0 bases and J by 2 bases, with 8 bases between. CDR3 region: CSARDTETYEQYF. The DNA of the CDR3 is TGCAGTGCTAGAGACACCGAGACCTACGAGCAGTACTTC.

J is TRBJ2-3 and V is TRBV18, with D unclear. This CDR3 has 14 residues. Trimming removed 2 bases at V and 2 bases at J, with 8 bases between. In germline, CDR1 is KGHSH, CDR2 LQKENI. The CDR3 protein is CASSPGVPTDTQYF. For the CDR3, the DNA is TGTGCCAGCTCACCAGGGGTCCCCACAGATACGCAGTATTTT.

This rearrangement joins TRBV6-2 or TRBV6-3 to TRBJ2-1; D call uncertain. The V gene's germline CDR1 is MNHEY and CDR2 SVGEGT. This CDR3 region has 13 residues. With 7 bases removed from V and 7 bases from J, the gap between germline ends came to 14 bases. CDR3 DNA sequence: TGTGCCAGCACCTCTCGGCTCATTAATGAGCAGTTCTTC. Protein product: CASTSRLINEQFF.

This clonotype was picked up a small number of times. This chain uses TRBV20-1 with TRBJ1-2, with D uncertain. V was pared by 1 base and J by 2 bases, with 5 bases between. The V gene's germline CDR1 is DFQATT and CDR2 SNEGSKA (reference sequence). The CDR3 extends over 12 amino acids. In DNA form, the CDR3 reads TGCAGTGCTAGAGTACCGAACTATGGCTACACCTTC. It translates to CSARVPNYGYTF.

The V gene is TRBV5-6, the J gene TRBJ1-3; TRBD1 agrees at 8 bases. V lost 4 bases, J lost 6 bases, and 12 bases stayed unmatched. Per germline, CDR1 SGHDT and CDR2 YYEEEE. The CDR3 is 16 residues long. The CDR3 coding sequence is TGTGCCAGCAGCACCCGGGACAGGCCTCTTGCAAACACCATATATTTT. Protein product: CASSTRDRPLANTIYF.

This clonotype has only a few counts. The chain combines TRBV4-2 with TRBJ2-3, with D unclear. The length of the CDR3 is 16 residues. V dropped 4 bases and J dropped 0 bases, with 14 bases sitting between them. Per the germline V gene, CDR1 is LGHNA and CDR2 is YNFKEQ. This chain's CDR3 is CASSRRQKDSTDTQYF. For the CDR3, the DNA is TGTGCCAGCAGCCGCCGGCAGAAAGATAGCACAGATACGCAGTATTTT.

This clonotype appeared many times. This chain uses TRBV12-3 or TRBV12-4 with TRBJ2-7; unclear D gene. CDR3 length: 13 residues. With 6 bases removed from V and 3 bases from J, the gap between germline ends came to 12 bases. In DNA, the CDR3 is TGTGCCAGCAGCTCCTCCAGTAACTACGAGCAGTACTTC. It encodes CASSSSSNYEQYF.

In this sample, this clonotype turned up a few times. The chain couples TRBV28 to TRBJ1-1; perhaps TRBD1 as D (5 bases). V dropped 6 bases and J dropped 5 bases, with 16 bases sitting between them. This CDR3 comprises 14 residues. CDR1 and CDR2 (germline): MDHEN, SYDVKM. The CDR3 DNA sequence: TGTGCCAGCAGATCCGTCGGGGCGGGGACTGAAGCTTTCTTT. Protein product: CASRSVGAGTEAFF.

The sample holds a few counts of this clonotype. The chain combines TRBV24-1 with TRBJ2-2, with D perhaps assigned TRBD1 or TRBD2 (5 bases each). The CDR3 has 14 amino acids. The V end was cut by 9 bases, the J end by 3 bases, with 13 bases between. The germline V gene encodes CDR1 KGHDR and CDR2 SFDVKD. CDR3 in amino acids: CATGAGLDTGELFF. The CDR3 DNA sequence: TGTGCCACCGGGGCGGGCCTGGACACCGGGGAGCTGTTTTTT.

The rearrangement joins TRBV13 to TRBJ2-1; D might be TRBD1 (5 bases). V dropped 5 bases and J dropped 5 bases, with 7 bases sitting between them. CDR1 is PRHDT, CDR2 FYEKMQ, per germline (reference sequence). The CDR3 consists of 12 residues. For the CDR3, the DNA is TGTGCCAGCAGCGCGACAGACAATGAGCAGTTCTTC. Its protein product is CASSATDNEQFF.

There are a few counts of this clonotype. The chain recombines TRBV7-2 with TRBJ2-5; D perhaps matches TRBD1 (6 bases). CDR1 SGHTA and CDR2 FQGNSA come from the germline V gene. V lost 5 bases and J lost 2, with 15 bases in between. The length of the CDR3 is 15 residues. The CDR3 reads CASSLVAGVQETQYF. CDR3 DNA: TGTGCCAGCAGCCTTGTCGCAGGGGTACAAGAGACCCAGTACTTC.

The chain is built from TRBV5-1 and TRBJ2-1; D may be TRBD1 or TRBD2 (5 bases each). Germline V gives CDR1 SGHRS, CDR2 YFSETQ. CDR3 length equals 14 residues. With 0 bases removed from V and 8 bases from J, the gap between germline ends came to 12 bases. As DNA, the CDR3 is TGCGCCAGCAGCTTGGAGCCCGGGACCGATGAGCAGTTCTTC. Its translation: CASSLEPGTDEQFF.

This clonotype was seen a few times. The CDR3 loop reads CSVPRQAMNTEAFF. DNA for the CDR3: TGCAGCGTTCCTCGACAGGCGATGAACACTGAAGCTTTCTTT. The chain links TRBV29-1 to TRBJ1-1; tentatively, D is TRBD1 (6 bases). The V gene lost 5 bases and the J gene lost 0 bases, with 13 bases spanning the gap. This CDR3 contains 14 residues. Germline loops: CDR1 SQVTM, CDR2 ANQGSEA. Full variable domain (rest looked up from reference TRBV29-1 and TRBJ1-1): SAVISQKPSRDICQRGTSLTIQCQVDSQVTMMFWYRQQPGQSLTLIATANQGSEATYESGFVIDKFPISRPNLTFSTLTVSNMSPEDSSIYLCSVPRQAMNTEAFFGQGTRLTVV.

Of note for this clonotype: One junction end disagrees with the germline gene, perhaps due to a read error. The chain couples TRBV7-4 to TRBJ1-3; possibly TRBD1 for D (5 bases). There are 15 residues in the CDR3. Germline-derived CDR1 and CDR2 are SGHVT and SQSDAQ. The CDR3 DNA reads TGTGCCAGAAGCTTGGATCGGGGGAAGACAAACACCATATATTTT. This translates into CARSLDRGKTNTIYF.

This clonotype was seen a handful of times. The genes are TRBV4-1 and TRBJ1-1, with a weak D call TRBD1 (5 bases). V was pared by 1 base and J by 2 bases, with 14 bases between. Germline loops: CDR1 MGHRA, CDR2 YSYEKL. The CDR3 has 16 residues. This CDR3 is CASSQGDRSLNTEAFF. CDR3 DNA sequence: TGCGCCAGCAGCCAAGGAGACAGAAGCCTCAACACTGAAGCTTTCTTT.

The V gene is TRBV7-2, the J gene TRBJ2-3; D perhaps matches TRBD1 (6 bases). V was cut by 1 base and J by 9 bases, with 8 bases left in between. Germline loops: CDR1 SGHTA, CDR2 FQGNSA. The CDR3 spans 12 residues. The CDR3 DNA reads as TGTGCCAGCAGCTTAGAGGGACAAACGCAGTATTTT. Amino acids: CASSLEGQTQYF.

This clonotype was detected only a few times. The rearrangement uses TRBV4-1 and TRBJ2-7, with 9 bases fitting TRBD1. The CDR3 extends over 16 amino acids. CDR1 is MGHRA, CDR2 YSYEKL, per germline. V gave up 1 base and J gave up 1 base; unmatched junction bases: 5. The CDR3 protein is CASSQADRGASYEQYF. The CDR3 DNA sequence: TGCGCCAGCAGCCAAGCAGACAGGGGGGCATCCTACGAGCAGTACTTC.

The rearrangement uses TRBV4-1 and TRBJ2-7; 11 bases are shared with TRBD2. CDR3 length: 18 amino acids. Germline values: CDR1 MGHRA, CDR2 YSYEKL. J lost 3 bases, V lost 0 bases, and 10 bases had no gene match. Here the CDR3 DNA reads TGCGCCAGCAGCCAAGATCGGCTAGCGGGGGGTTATTTCTACGAGCAGTACTTC. Translated: CASSQDRLAGGYFYEQYF.

This chain uses TRBV20-1 with TRBJ1-4, with D perhaps TRBD1 (6 bases). Trimming pared 1 base from V and 10 bases from J, leaving 13 bases between. This CDR3 region has 13 residues. The germline gives CDR1 DFQATT, CDR2 SNEGSKA (reference sequence). The CDR3 bases are TGCAGTGCTAGAGGTGGGGGGCGCGGAAAACTGTTTTTT. It encodes CSARGGGRGKLFF.